This note documents a single TCR beta chain sequence. Its antigen remains unknown. The sample belongs to a study of lymphopenia after photon versus proton radiotherapy. Regarding the study as a whole: Post-nadir TCR diversity decline inversely tracked overall survival among those who died.

Assay used: immunoSEQ multiplex PCR; TCRdb lists only in-frame clones, some missing. The sample has around 22,000 clones; 75% to 90% are singletons. Source: peripheral blood, taken from a patient treated with photon-based radiotherapy. The TCR comes from a man aged 40-49 years with gastric cancer.

This CDR3 is CASSYPVGSGVGWEQFF. The CDR3 bases are TGTGCCAGCAGTTATCCCGTGGGGAGCGGGGTAGGGTGGGAGCAGTTCTTC. The J gene is TRBJ2-1, the V gene TRBV28, with 7 bases that match TRBD2. The germline gives CDR1 MDHEN, CDR2 SYDVKM. The junction had 19 bases not matched to a gene; V was cut back by 4 bases and J by 10 bases. The CDR3 sequence is 17 residues long.